This T cell receptor (beta chain) originates from a study of T cells in Graves' hyperthyroidism and ophthalmopathy. Study-level points and caveats: Before onset, by a median of approximately 6.2 months, the model predicted ophthalmopathy.

The table lists this clonotype with many counts. Its antigen is still unknown. For Graves' hyperthyroidism to be stable, ophthalmopathy could not progress within 18 months. Diagnoses were made from clinical symptoms, serum measures (thyroxine and TRAb), thyroid ultrasound and orbital computed tomography. PBMCs stemmed from around 10 ml fresh peripheral blood. TCR beta CDR3 region amplification was performed from RNA transcripts. Carried out on the TCR CDR3, a first-round RT-PCR used the HTBI primer set. TCRdb re-called the multiplex PCR reads with MiXCR, one entry per CDR3 protein. The table has 600,000 to 650,000 distinct CDR3 sequences, around 16% seen once. The length of the CDR3 is 14 residues. Trimming removed 1 base from V and 4 bases from J, with 11 bases in between. The germline V gene has CDR1 MNHEY and CDR2 SMNVEV (reference sequence).

The rearrangement links TRBV27 to TRBJ2-7; either TRBD1 or TRBD2 may supply D (7 bases each). The material sequenced was blood. The receptor was derived from a woman aged 30 to 39 with Graves' hyperthyroidism. DNA of the CDR3: TGTGCCAGCAGTTTATGGCAGGGGGGGTACGAGCAGTACTTC. Protein product: CASSLWQGGYEQYF.